The sequence of this T cell receptor (beta chain) was determined in a study of CD8+ T cells in alopecia areata. V dropped 6 bases and J dropped 7 bases, with 15 bases sitting between them. The germline V gene has CDR1 MGHRA and CDR2 YSYEKL. The CDR3 is made up of 13 amino acids. Sequencing used cDNA as its template, made by extracting RNA and reverse transcribing it. Produced via immunoSEQ multiplex PCR; TCRdb's table is partial and in-frame only. This table has about 110,000 clones, 55% to 75% appearing once. Sequenced input: CD8+ T cells sorted from blood. V gene TRBV4-1 combines with J gene TRBJ1-1; D is possibly TRBD1 (6 bases). The TCR originated in a human donor in good health. The CDR3 DNA is TGCGCCAGCAGGGGGGCCCGGTCGGTTGAAGCTTTCTTT. It translates to CASRGARSVEAFF.